Sequencing of this T cell receptor beta chain was carried out in a study of CD8 T cells in Susac syndrome. The germline CDR1 and CDR2 sequences are DFQATT and SNEGSKA (reference sequence). V lost 0 bases to trimming and J lost 4 bases; unmatched junction nucleotides: 2. This CDR3 is 13 amino acids long. Reverse transcription of roughly 0.5 to 1 ug RNA was performed with random hexamers. TCRdb recomputed calls from the immunoSEQ multiplex PCR reads with MiXCR, one row per CDR3 protein. This table has about 200,000 distinct CDR3 sequences, 95% appearing once. J is TRBJ2-5 and V is TRBV20-1, with 7 bases matching TRBD1. The sample consisted of CD4+ T cells from PBMCs. The TCR sequence derives from a human donor in good health. The CDR3 DNA reads as TGCAGTGCTAGAGATCACAGGGGAGAGACCCAGTACTTC. The encoded protein is CSARDHRGETQYF.